This T cell receptor beta chain was sequenced in a study of early T cells in non-severe SARS-CoV-2 infection. Study at large: Chains were unpaired, as sequencing was done on bulk RNA from unsorted whole blood. Regarding the study as a whole: The VDJdb matching leaned toward anti-spike CD8 responses and overlooked private and CD4 specificities.

Germline V gene data show CDR1 as KGHSH and CDR2 as LQKENI. Trimming cost V 3 bases and J 2 bases, with 10 bases left between them. CDR3 length: 14 residues. cDNA molecules, individually, were tagged with unique molecular identifiers. TCRdb used MiXCR to reprocess the 5' RACE reads, holding one entry per CDR3 protein. The sample contains about 50,000 distinct CDR3 sequences, about 9.3% of which appear only once. This clonotype was picked up many times. Its antigen is unidentified. Sequencing input: whole blood. The origin of this receptor is an adult who was a healthcare worker with PCR-confirmed SARS-CoV-2 infection or an uninfected control (not recorded which). This chain connects TRBV18 to TRBJ1-1; unclear D gene. Here the CDR3 DNA reads TGTGCCAGCTCACCTAGGCAGACTAACACTGAAGCTTTCTTT. It encodes CASSPRQTNTEAFF.